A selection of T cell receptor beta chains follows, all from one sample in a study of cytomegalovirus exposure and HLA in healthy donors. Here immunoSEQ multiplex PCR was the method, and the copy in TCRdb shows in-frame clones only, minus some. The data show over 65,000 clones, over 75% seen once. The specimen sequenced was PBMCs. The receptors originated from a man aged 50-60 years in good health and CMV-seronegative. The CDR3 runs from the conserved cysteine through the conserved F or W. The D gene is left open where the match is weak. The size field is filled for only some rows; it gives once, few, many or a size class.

cdr3_nt: TGTGCCAGCAGCTTGGCCCGTCGGGCAGAGGGCCAGCATTTT; cdr3_aa: CASSLARRAEGQHF; d_call: -; clone_size: -; j_call: TRBJ1-5; v_call: TRBV5-6
cdr3_nt: TGTGCCAGCAGCTTCCAGGGGCAATACAATGAGCAGTTCTTC; cdr3_aa: CASSFQGQYNEQFF; d_call: -; clone_size: -; j_call: TRBJ2-1; v_call: TRBV11-3
cdr3_nt: TGCGCCAGCAGCTTGGGTGCGGCAGGGCTGGATTCACCCCTCCACTTT; cdr3_aa: CASSLGAAGLDSPLHF; d_call: -; clone_size: -; j_call: TRBJ1-6; v_call: TRBV5-1
cdr3_nt: TGTGCCAGCAGTGAAGCGATGGACAGGTACATTGGTTCCACTGAAGCTTTCTTT; cdr3_aa: CASSEAMDRYIGSTEAFF; d_call: TRBD1; clone_size: -; j_call: TRBJ1-1; v_call: TRBV6-1
cdr3_nt: TGCGCCAGCAGCCAAGGGGAGGGGGTTTCCTGGGATGAGCAGTTCTTC; cdr3_aa: CASSQGEGVSWDEQFF; d_call: -; clone_size: -; j_call: TRBJ2-1; v_call: TRBV4-3
cdr3_nt: TGTGCCAGCAGTGATCCCGGGGGTCAAAACATTCAGTACTTC; cdr3_aa: CASSDPGGQNIQYF; d_call: -; clone_size: -; j_call: TRBJ2-4; v_call: TRBV6-1
cdr3_nt: TGTGCCATCGGGGAGAACACTGAAGCTTTCTTT; cdr3_aa: CAIGENTEAFF; d_call: -; clone_size: few; j_call: TRBJ1-1; v_call: TRBV7-9
cdr3_nt: TGTGCCAGCAGCCCATCAGGCCGGGGAGCCCTCCACTTT; cdr3_aa: CASSPSGRGALHF; d_call: -; clone_size: -; j_call: TRBJ1-6; v_call: TRBV14
cdr3_nt: TGCGCCAGCAGCTTGGGCCGGGACAGCTCCTACGAGCAGTACTTC; cdr3_aa: CASSLGRDSSYEQYF; d_call: TRBD1; clone_size: -; j_call: TRBJ2-7; v_call: TRBV5-1
cdr3_nt: TGTGCCAGCAGCCAACGAAGGCTAGGACAGGGAAGGGATACGCAGTATTTT; cdr3_aa: CASSQRRLGQGRDTQYF; d_call: TRBD1; clone_size: few; j_call: TRBJ2-3; v_call: TRBV14
cdr3_nt: TGTGCCAGTAGTGCCGCAGCAGGTGAGCAGTTCTTC; cdr3_aa: CASSAAAGEQFF; d_call: -; clone_size: few; j_call: TRBJ2-1; v_call: TRBV19
cdr3_nt: TGTGCCAGCAGGGGCCAAAATTCACCCCTCCACTTT; cdr3_aa: CASRGQNSPLHF; d_call: -; clone_size: once; j_call: TRBJ1-6; v_call: TRBV28
cdr3_nt: TGTGCCAGCAGCGTAGGGGAGGGTAAGCCCCAGCATTTT; cdr3_aa: CASSVGEGKPQHF; d_call: -; clone_size: -; j_call: TRBJ1-5; v_call: TRBV9
cdr3_nt: TGTGCCAGCAGCCCCCTGGGGGGACTCGACTACAATGAGCAGTTCTTC; cdr3_aa: CASSPLGGLDYNEQFF; d_call: -; clone_size: -; j_call: TRBJ2-1; v_call: TRBV9
cdr3_nt: TGTGCCAGTAGTGTCGGGGTCTCCAATCAGCCCCAGCATTTT; cdr3_aa: CASSVGVSNQPQHF; d_call: -; clone_size: once; j_call: TRBJ1-5; v_call: TRBV19
cdr3_nt: TGTGCCAGCAGCGTAGCGAGGAACACTGAAGCTTTCTTT; cdr3_aa: CASSVARNTEAFF; d_call: -; clone_size: -; j_call: TRBJ1-1; v_call: TRBV9
cdr3_nt: TGCAGCGTTGTGGGCTATTATGGCTACACCTTC; cdr3_aa: CSVVGYYGYTF; d_call: -; clone_size: -; j_call: TRBJ1-2; v_call: TRBV29-1
cdr3_nt: TGTGCCAGCAGCCCCCGAGCCGGCGGGGGTTGGAGAGATACGCAGTATTTT; cdr3_aa: CASSPRAGGGWRDTQYF; d_call: TRBD2; clone_size: -; j_call: TRBJ2-3; v_call: TRBV9
cdr3_nt: TGTGCCAGCAGCCTGGACAGCTCGTGGTTCTTC; cdr3_aa: CASSLDSSWFF; d_call: -; clone_size: -; j_call: TRBJ2-1; v_call: TRBV5-6
cdr3_nt: TGTGCCACCAGCCGGACAGGGAACACTGAAGCTTTCTTT; cdr3_aa: CATSRTGNTEAFF; d_call: TRBD1; clone_size: -; j_call: TRBJ1-1; v_call: TRBV15